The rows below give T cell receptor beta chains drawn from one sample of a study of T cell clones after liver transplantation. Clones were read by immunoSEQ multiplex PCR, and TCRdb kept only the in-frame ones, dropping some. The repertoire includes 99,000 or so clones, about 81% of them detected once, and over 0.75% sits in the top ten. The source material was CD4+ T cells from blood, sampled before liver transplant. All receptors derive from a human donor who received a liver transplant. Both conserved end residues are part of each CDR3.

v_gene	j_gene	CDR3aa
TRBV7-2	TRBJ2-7	CASSRDRAISAEQYF
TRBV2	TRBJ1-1	CASSVGSMNTEAFF
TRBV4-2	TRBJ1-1	CASSQGEGVDTEAFF
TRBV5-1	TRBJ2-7	CASSPTSGGSEQYF
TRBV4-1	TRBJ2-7	CASSQDRGRAYEQYF
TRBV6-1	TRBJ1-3	CASSEAFGGISGNTIYF
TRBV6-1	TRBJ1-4	CASSLGRGREKLFF
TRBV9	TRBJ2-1	CASSVLEQGEQFF
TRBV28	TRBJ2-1	CASSLDRNEQFF
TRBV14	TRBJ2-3	CASSHRWTGHIRDTQYF
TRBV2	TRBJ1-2	CASSGQGGYGYTF
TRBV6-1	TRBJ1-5	CASSVSSGVSNQPQHF
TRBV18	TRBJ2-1	CASSGTSGVYNEQFF
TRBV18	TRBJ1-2	CASSPPKGQGISYGYTF
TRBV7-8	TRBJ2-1	CASSSPGLAGLTYNEQFF
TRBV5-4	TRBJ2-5	CASSLGGLAGGGETQYF
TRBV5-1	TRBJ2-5	CASSGGTGGYETQYF
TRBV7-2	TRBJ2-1	CASSKEREFDEQFF
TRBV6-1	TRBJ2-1	CASSELDSYNEQFF
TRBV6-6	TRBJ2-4	CASHSSAKNIQYF
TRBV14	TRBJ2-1	CASSQAPGSGRLRISYNEQFF
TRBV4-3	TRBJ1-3	CASSQDLLGGGSGNTIYF
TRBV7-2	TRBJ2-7	CASSQQGVMTYEQYF
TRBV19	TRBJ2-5	CASSQGWAETQYF
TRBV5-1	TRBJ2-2	CASSPKSTGELFF
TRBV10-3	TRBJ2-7	CAISDPGVGNYEQYF